This entry is about one TCR beta chain. Its antigen is unknown. Sequencing was performed with immunoSEQ multiplex PCR; in TCRdb, only in-frame clones are kept and a portion is missing. The table shows around 100,000 clones, with under 95% occurring only once. The sample originates from a study of siplizumab effects on memory and regulatory T cells. Findings of the study overall: Mappable CD4+ clones that were alloreactive averaged approximately 70% Treg-derived with siplizumab versus 26.9% in controls.

Sequenced input: Tregs sorted from blood. The TCR sequence derives from a human donor in good health.

DNA for the CDR3: TGTGCCAGTAGTGAGGTCAGGCCGGGTCAGCCCCAGCATTTT. It encodes CASSEVRPGQPQHF. V gene TRBV19 combines with J gene TRBJ1-5; D not certain. The CDR3 totals 14 residues. Deletions cut 5 bases from V and 6 bases from J, with 14 bases between. Germline CDR1 and CDR2: LNHDA and SQIVND (reference sequence).